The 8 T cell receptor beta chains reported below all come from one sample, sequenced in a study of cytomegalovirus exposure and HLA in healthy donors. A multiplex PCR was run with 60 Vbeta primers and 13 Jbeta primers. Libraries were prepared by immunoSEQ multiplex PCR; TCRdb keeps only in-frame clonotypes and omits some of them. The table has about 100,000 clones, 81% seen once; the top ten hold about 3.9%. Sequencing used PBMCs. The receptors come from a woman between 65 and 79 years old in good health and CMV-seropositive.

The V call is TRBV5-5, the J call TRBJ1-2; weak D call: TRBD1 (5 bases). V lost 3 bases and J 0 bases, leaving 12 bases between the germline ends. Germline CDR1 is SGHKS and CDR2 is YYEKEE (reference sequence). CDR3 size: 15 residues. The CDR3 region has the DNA TGTGCCAGCAGCTCCTCGGGGGGAACTAACTATGGCTACACCTTC. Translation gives CASSSSGGTNYGYTF.

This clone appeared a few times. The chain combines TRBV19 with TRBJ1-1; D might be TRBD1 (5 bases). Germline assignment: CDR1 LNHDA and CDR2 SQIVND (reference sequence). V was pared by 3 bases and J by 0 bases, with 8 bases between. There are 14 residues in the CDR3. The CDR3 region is CASSMQGMNTEAFF. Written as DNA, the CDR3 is TGTGCCAGTAGTATGCAGGGCATGAACACTGAAGCTTTCTTT.

The CDR3 is CASGTWTSGSMGEQYF. CDR3 in DNA: TGTGCTAGTGGGACTTGGACTAGCGGGAGTATGGGCGAGCAGTACTTC. J is TRBJ2-7 and V is TRBV12-5; 13 bases match TRBD2. This CDR3 is built from 16 residues. The V and J ends lost 6 bases and 6 bases, in that order; junction bases with no gene match: 11. CDR1 LGHNT and CDR2 FRNRAP come from the germline V gene.

CDR3 loop: CASSLLPLGEQFF. CDR3 DNA sequence: TGTGCCAGCAGCTTACTTCCCCTCGGTGAGCAGTTCTTC. The chain recombines TRBV7-9 with TRBJ2-1; the D is unclear. The CDR3 contains 13 residues. V was clipped by 2 bases and J by 9 bases, with 11 bases between them. Germline-derived CDR1 and CDR2 are SEHNR and FQNEAQ (reference sequence).

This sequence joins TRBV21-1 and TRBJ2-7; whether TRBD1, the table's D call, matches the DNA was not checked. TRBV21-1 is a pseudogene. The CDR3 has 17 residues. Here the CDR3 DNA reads TGTGCCAGCAGCAAAGTTGGGACAGGGGGTCAAGGAGGCGAGCAGTACTTC. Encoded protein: CASSKVGTGGQGGEQYF.

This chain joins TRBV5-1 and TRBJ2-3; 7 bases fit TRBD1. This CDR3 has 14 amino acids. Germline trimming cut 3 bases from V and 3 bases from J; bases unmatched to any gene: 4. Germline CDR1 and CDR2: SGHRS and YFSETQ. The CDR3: CASSSDRPTDTQYF. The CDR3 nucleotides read TGCGCCAGCAGCTCGGACAGGCCAACAGATACGCAGTATTTT.

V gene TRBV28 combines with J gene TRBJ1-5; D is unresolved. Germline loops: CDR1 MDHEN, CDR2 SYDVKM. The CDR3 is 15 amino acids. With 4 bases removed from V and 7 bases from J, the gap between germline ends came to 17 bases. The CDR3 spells CASSSLNGKRQPQHF. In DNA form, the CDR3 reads TGTGCCAGCAGTTCCCTAAACGGGAAACGACAGCCCCAGCATTTT.

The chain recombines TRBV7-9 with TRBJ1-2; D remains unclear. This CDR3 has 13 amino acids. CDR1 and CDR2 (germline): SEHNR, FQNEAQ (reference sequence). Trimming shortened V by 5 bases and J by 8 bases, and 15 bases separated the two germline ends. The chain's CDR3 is CASSPRAGLGYTF. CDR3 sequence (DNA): TGTGCCAGCAGCCCCCGAGCGGGGTTGGGCTACACCTTC.